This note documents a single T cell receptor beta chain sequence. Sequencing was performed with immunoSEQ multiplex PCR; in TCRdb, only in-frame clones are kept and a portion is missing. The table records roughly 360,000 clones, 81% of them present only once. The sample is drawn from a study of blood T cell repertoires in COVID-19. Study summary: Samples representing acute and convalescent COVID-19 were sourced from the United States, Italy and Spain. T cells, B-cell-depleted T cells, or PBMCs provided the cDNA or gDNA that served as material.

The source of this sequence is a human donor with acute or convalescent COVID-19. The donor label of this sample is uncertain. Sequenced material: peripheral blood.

The CDR3 nucleotides read TGTGCCAGCAGCTACCAGCGGGGGGCCCCGATGACGGAGCAGTTCTTC. Translation gives CASSYQRGAPMTEQFF. This chain connects TRBV6-5 to TRBJ2-1, with 9 bases that match TRBD2. J gave up 10 bases and V 6 bases, and 16 bases lay outside the gene matches. The CDR3 consists of 16 residues. The germline CDR1 and CDR2 sequences are MNHEY and SVGAGI.